Presented here are 25 T cell receptor beta chains from one specimen sequenced in a study of CD8 T cells in Susac syndrome. An amount of RNA that ranged from roughly 0.5 to 1 ug was reverse transcribed with random hexamers. TCRdb reanalysed the immunoSEQ multiplex PCR reads using MiXCR and keeps one entry per CDR3 protein. Of more than 150,000 distinct CDR3 sequences in the sample, roughly 95% were seen once. Sequences were obtained from CD4+ T cells from PBMCs. The receptors originated from a human donor with Susac syndrome.

This chain connects TRBV15 to TRBJ1-2; 7 positions match TRBD1. Germline V gene lookup returns CDR1 LNHNV and CDR2 YYDKDF (reference sequence). The CDR3 contains 15 residues. J gave up 4 bases and V 0 bases, and 5 bases lay outside the gene matches. Written as DNA, the CDR3 is TGTGCCACCAGCAGAGATCGGGGACAGATCTATGGCTACACCTTC. It yields the protein CATSRDRGQIYGYTF.

This clonotype was recorded only once. V is TRBV29-1 and J is TRBJ2-3; D unclear. Trimming took off 4 bases at V and 1 base at J, with 9 bases between the two ends. There are 13 residues in the CDR3. Germline loops: CDR1 SQVTM, CDR2 ANQGSEA. The CDR3 protein is CSVVASRTDTQYF. CDR3 DNA sequence: TGCAGCGTTGTAGCCAGCCGCACAGATACGCAGTATTTT.

The J gene is TRBJ2-5, the V gene TRBV7-9; D is unclear. In germline, CDR1 is SEHNR, CDR2 FQNEAQ (reference sequence). This CDR3 comprises 14 residues. V shed 1 base and J shed 4 bases, with 10 bases lying between them. DNA of the CDR3: TGTGCCAGCAGCTTAGGGCTACTCCCAGAGACCCAGTACTTC. It yields the protein CASSLGLLPETQYF.

This chain joins TRBV2 and TRBJ1-1; D unclear. Germline loops: CDR1 SNHLY, CDR2 FYNNEI. V was clipped by 3 bases and J by 4 bases, with 12 bases between them. This CDR3 region has 14 residues. The CDR3 DNA sequence: TGTGCCAGCAGTGAGGGAGGGAGGAGCACTGAAGCTTTCTTT. This translates into CASSEGGRSTEAFF.

The gene calls are TRBV20-1 and TRBJ2-7; 10 bases are a match to TRBD2. Unmatched junction bases numbered 5, after V lost 0 bases and J lost 6 bases. CDR3 length: 14 residues. Germline V gene lookup returns CDR1 DFQATT and CDR2 SNEGSKA (reference sequence). The CDR3 is CSARDPRTSGEQYF. In DNA form, the CDR3 reads TGCAGTGCTAGAGATCCCCGGACTAGCGGCGAGCAGTACTTC.

This chain joins TRBV20-1 and TRBJ2-3; D is perhaps TRBD2 (7 bases). The ends were cut back, 3 bases at V and 2 bases at J, with 12 bases in the middle. CDR1 and CDR2 from the germline V gene are DFQATT and SNEGSKA (reference sequence). The CDR3 totals 14 residues. CDR3 nucleotides: TGCAGTGCTAGCCGGGGGGCCAACACAGATACGCAGTATTTT. It codes for CSASRGANTDTQYF.

The rearrangement links TRBV20-1 to TRBJ2-1, with 8 nucleotides matching TRBD2. The CDR3 has 11 residues. Germline loops: CDR1 DFQATT, CDR2 SNEGSKA (reference sequence). V was clipped by 6 bases and J by 9 bases; unmatched bases: 4. In DNA, the CDR3 is TGCAGTGCCACGAGCGGGGGTGAGCAGTTCTTC. It codes for CSATSGGEQFF.

The chain joins TRBV4-1 to TRBJ2-3, with D perhaps matching TRBD2 (5 bases). V was trimmed by 0 bases and J by 11 bases, leaving 15 bases between them. Germline CDR1 is MGHRA and CDR2 is YSYEKL. The length of the CDR3 is 14 residues. In DNA form, the CDR3 reads TGCGCCAGCAGCCAAGACATAGGCGGGCGGAAGCAGTATTTT. The encoded protein is CASSQDIGGRKQYF.

V usage is TRBV5-1 and J usage is TRBJ1-1; D possibly corresponds to TRBD1 (5 bases). With 4 bases removed from V and 4 bases from J, the gap between germline ends came to 17 bases. From germline, CDR1 is SGHRS and CDR2 YFSETQ. This CDR3 has 15 residues. The CDR3 is CASSRSLGDITEAFF. CDR3 coding DNA: TGCGCCAGCAGCCGAAGTCTAGGGGATATCACTGAAGCTTTCTTT.

This CDR3 reads CASSPLEAGTGVSGYEQYF. The CDR3 DNA reads TGTGCCAGCAGCCCACTCGAGGCGGGAACTGGGGTATCGGGTTACGAGCAGTACTTC. V is TRBV9 and J is TRBJ2-7; a possible D gene is TRBD2 (6 bases). From germline, CDR1 is SGDLS and CDR2 YYNGEE. There are 19 residues in the CDR3. The ends were cut back, 4 bases at V and 4 bases at J, with 30 bases in the middle.

The CDR3 is CSASRSDSGYTF. The CDR3 nucleotides read TGCAGTGCTAGCAGGAGCGATAGCGGCTACACCTTC. This sequence joins TRBV20-1 and TRBJ1-2, with D uncertain. CDR3 length: 12 amino acids. Germline V gene data show CDR1 as DFQATT and CDR2 as SNEGSKA (reference sequence). V dropped 3 bases and J dropped 8 bases, with 13 bases sitting between them.

The chain uses TRBV9 and TRBJ2-2; D gene ambiguous. The CDR3 length is 14 residues. V lost 0 bases and J lost 7, with 10 bases in between. Germline V CDR1 and CDR2: SGDLS, YYNGEE. The CDR3 DNA follows: TGTGCCAGCAGCGTAGGACCGCTCGTCGGGGAGCTGTTTTTT. Protein: CASSVGPLVGELFF.

The V gene is TRBV29-1, the J gene TRBJ1-5; D not certain. The CDR3 spans 13 residues. Germline CDR1 is SQVTM and CDR2 is ANQGSEA. V was shortened by 1 base and J by 4 bases, with 8 bases between the two germline ends. The CDR3 loop is CSVEAGKNQPQHF. The CDR3 DNA reads as TGCAGCGTTGAAGCTGGGAAGAATCAGCCCCAGCATTTT.

This chain joins TRBV14 and TRBJ2-5; a possible D gene is TRBD1 (5 bases). Trimming cost V 0 bases and J 1 base, with 6 bases left between them. The CDR3 is 14 amino acids. Germline V gives CDR1 SGHDN, CDR2 FVKESK. For the CDR3, the DNA is TGTGCCAGCAGCCAAGATAGGGGCCAAGAGACCCAGTACTTC. As protein: CASSQDRGQETQYF.

The chain links TRBV4-3 to TRBJ1-4, with a weak D call TRBD1 (5 bases). Trimming removed 1 base at V and 7 bases at J, with 13 bases between. This CDR3 has 15 residues. The germline V gene has CDR1 LGHNA and CDR2 YSLEER. CDR3 loop: CASSQGGGSIEKLFF. For the CDR3, the DNA is TGCGCCAGCAGCCAAGGTGGGGGGAGCATTGAAAAACTGTTTTTT.

V gene TRBV3-1 combines with J gene TRBJ1-5; 7 bases agree with TRBD1. This CDR3 has 17 residues. J gave up 3 bases and V 0 bases, and 8 bases lay outside the gene matches. Per germline, CDR1 LGHDT and CDR2 YNNKEL (reference sequence). The CDR3 spells CASSQDKQGPDNQPQHF. Written as DNA, the CDR3 is TGTGCCAGCAGCCAAGATAAACAGGGGCCGGACAATCAGCCCCAGCATTTT.

This chain links TRBV27 with TRBJ1-2; the D is unclear. The V end lost 2 bases, the J end lost 4 bases, and 8 bases lay between the germline ends. Germline CDR1 and CDR2: MNHEY and SMNVEV (reference sequence). The CDR3 spans 13 residues. As DNA, the CDR3 is TGTGCCAGCAGTTTAGGGGAGGCCTATGGCTACACCTTC. It codes for CASSLGEAYGYTF.

The V gene is TRBV5-1, the J gene TRBJ2-5, with 8 nucleotides matching TRBD2. The CDR3 has 13 amino acids. The germline gives CDR1 SGHRS, CDR2 YFSETQ. V was clipped by 6 bases and J by 5 bases; unmatched bases: 6. CDR3: CASTIAGTETQYF. CDR3 DNA sequence: TGCGCCAGCACCATAGCGGGGACGGAGACCCAGTACTTC.

The DNA for the CDR3 is TGTGCCAGCGGGCCATCGGGGGAAGAGACCCAGTACTTC. Its protein product is CASGPSGEETQYF. The chain joins TRBV7-9 to TRBJ2-5; TRBD2 is a possible D gene (6 bases). Germline V gives CDR1 SEHNR, CDR2 FQNEAQ (reference sequence). Trimming pared 8 bases from V and 3 bases from J, leaving 13 bases between. This CDR3 is built from 13 residues.

This clonotype came up once. The chain employs TRBV12-5 and TRBJ1-6, with 8 bases that match TRBD1. With 6 bases clipped from V and 0 bases from J, the junction kept 7 bases outside the gene matches. The CDR3 is 17 amino acids. CDR1 and CDR2 from the germline V gene are LGHNT and FRNRAP. The CDR3 reads CASGGPGGGSYNSPLHF. The CDR3 DNA is TGTGCTAGTGGGGGACCAGGGGGCGGCTCCTATAATTCACCCCTCCACTTT.

The chain recombines TRBV21-1 with TRBJ2-7; TRBD1 is the table's D call and was not checked against the DNA. TRBV21-1 is recorded as a pseudogene. This CDR3 region has 14 residues. Here the CDR3 DNA reads TGTGCCAGCAGCAATCTTCAGGGAGACTACGAGCAGTACTTC. It translates to CASSNLQGDYEQYF.

The count of this clonotype is one. This chain connects TRBV5-1 to TRBJ2-6, with D unresolved. Germline-derived CDR1 and CDR2 are SGHRS and YFSETQ. V gave up 2 bases and J gave up 1 base, with 7 bases separating them. The CDR3 runs to 15 residues. The CDR3 region has the DNA TGCGCCAGCAGCTTCCCCAGTTCTGGGGCCAACGTCCTGACTTTC. Its protein product is CASSFPSSGANVLTF.

This chain connects TRBV3-1 to TRBJ1-2; a possible D gene is TRBD1 (6 bases). This CDR3 has 13 residues. The germline V and J ends were trimmed by 2 bases and 6 bases, with 10 bases remaining between them. Germline loops: CDR1 LGHDT, CDR2 YNNKEL (reference sequence). CDR3 coding DNA: TGTGCCAGCAGCCAAACAAGGGACAATGGCTACACCTTC. It specifies CASSQTRDNGYTF.

This clonotype has only one observation. The gene calls are TRBV20-1 and TRBJ1-6; unclear D gene. From germline, CDR1 is DFQATT and CDR2 SNEGSKA (reference sequence). The CDR3 has 13 residues. Deletions cut 2 bases from V and 5 bases from J, with 7 bases between. The CDR3 spells CSARRADNSPLHF. CDR3 nucleotide sequence: TGCAGTGCTAGAAGAGCAGATAATTCACCCCTCCACTTT.

The chain carries TRBV5-1 and TRBJ1-2, with D perhaps matching TRBD1 (6 bases). The germline CDR1 and CDR2 sequences are SGHRS and YFSETQ. The germline V and J ends were trimmed by 4 bases and 7 bases, with 17 bases remaining between them. The CDR3 has 14 amino acids. The CDR3 DNA is TGCGCCAGCAGCCGTCCGGACAGAATGGCTGGCTACACCTTC. It translates to CASSRPDRMAGYTF.